The sequence of this T cell receptor (beta chain) was determined in a study of Ad26.COV2.S vaccination and SARS-CoV-2 variants. V was pared by 4 bases and J by 6 bases, with 12 bases between. The CDR3 consists of 14 residues. Germline CDR1 and CDR2: KGHDR and SFDVKD. Using immunoSEQ multiplex PCR, the repertoire was profiled, and TCRdb retains in-frame clones only, with some absent. The table has about 350,000 clones, 88% seen once. This clone has a handful of counts. Treatment reported: around 19 received Ad26.COV2.S at low or high dose, single or two shots; about 5 received placebo; per-sample allocation not given. Sampling was performed 63 days after the first vaccine or placebo injection.

The chain employs TRBV24-1 and TRBJ2-1; possibly TRBD1 for D (5 bases). The source of this sequence is a person aged 18-65 years who received the Ad26.COV2.S COVID-19 vaccine or a placebo. The input for sequencing was peripheral blood, taken in a trial of Ad26.COV2.S vaccine versus placebo. The CDR3 region has the DNA TGTGCCACCAGTGAAACAGGCCGAGGCAATGAGCAGTTCTTC. Translated: CATSETGRGNEQFF.